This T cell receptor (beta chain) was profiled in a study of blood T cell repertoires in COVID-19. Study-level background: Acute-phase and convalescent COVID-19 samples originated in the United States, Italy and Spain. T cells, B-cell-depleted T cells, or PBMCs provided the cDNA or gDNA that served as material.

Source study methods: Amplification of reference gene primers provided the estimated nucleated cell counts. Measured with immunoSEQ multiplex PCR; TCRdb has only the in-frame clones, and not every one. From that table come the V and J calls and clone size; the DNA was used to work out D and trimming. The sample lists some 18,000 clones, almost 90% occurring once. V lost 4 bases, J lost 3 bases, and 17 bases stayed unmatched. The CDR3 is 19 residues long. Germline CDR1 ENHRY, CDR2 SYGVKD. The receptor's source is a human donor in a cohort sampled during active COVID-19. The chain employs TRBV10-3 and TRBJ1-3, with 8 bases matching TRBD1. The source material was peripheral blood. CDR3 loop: CAISAYRGSGNVHGNTIYF. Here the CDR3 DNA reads TGTGCCATCAGTGCTTACAGGGGGTCTGGAAACGTCCATGGAAACACCATATATTTT.